This T cell receptor (beta chain) was observed in a study of T cell changes during pregnancy in multiple sclerosis. Germline V gives CDR1 PRHDT, CDR2 FYEKMQ (reference sequence). The V end was cut by 5 bases, the J end by 5 bases, with 24 bases between. There are 17 residues in the CDR3. Generated by immunoSEQ multiplex PCR, the TCRdb table keeps only in-frame clones and is missing some. Here the sample spans fewer than 45,000 clones, roughly 93% being singletons. The sequence derives from a female donor in good health, enrolled as a control in a pregnancy study. This chain links TRBV13 with TRBJ1-1; D may be TRBD1 (6 bases). The specimen comprised peripheral blood, sampled in the second trimester of pregnancy. Here the CDR3 DNA reads TGTGCCAGCAGCCGACAAGCGGGGGGCGCTTCTTGGACTGAAGCTTTCTTT. Translation: CASSRQAGGASWTEAFF.